This T cell receptor beta chain is from a study of regulatory T cells in long-lasting Graves disease. Library construction for TCR beta used iRepertoire HTBI primers and Arm-PCR of CDR3 regions. Methods used by the authors: In the combined samples, around 60 TRBV and 14 TRBJ segments were identified. TCRdb ran MiXCR on the multiplex PCR reads and lists one entry per CDR3 protein. The V and J calls shown here were made by TCRdb, not taken from the authors' results. The sample lists hundreds of thousands of distinct CDR3 sequences, more than 15% occurring once. This clonotype was counted many times. Its antigen is as yet unknown. As for time point: newly diagnosed GD, antithyroid drugs for less than 3 months. Scientists built the TCR library using RNA that was extracted from PBMCs. This CDR3 is 13 amino acids long. The V segment lost 6 bases and the J segment 3 bases; nucleotides outside the gene matches: 0. In germline, CDR1 is SNHLY, CDR2 FYNNEI.

Findings and caveats of the study: Newly diagnosed patients shared 1,000 or so public clonotypes; persistent patients shared about 2,700. Newly diagnosed disease favored TRBV20-1 and TRBJ2-1 over persistent disease.

This material consisted of peripheral blood mononuclear cells (PBMCs), taken at new diagnosis, from a patient treated with antithyroid drugs. The sequence derives from a female donor with Graves disease. The gene calls are TRBV2 and TRBJ2-5, with 11 nucleotides matching TRBD2. CDR3 region: CASRTSGKETQYF. CDR3 sequence (DNA): TGTGCCAGCAGGACTAGCGGGAAAGAGACCCAGTACTTC.